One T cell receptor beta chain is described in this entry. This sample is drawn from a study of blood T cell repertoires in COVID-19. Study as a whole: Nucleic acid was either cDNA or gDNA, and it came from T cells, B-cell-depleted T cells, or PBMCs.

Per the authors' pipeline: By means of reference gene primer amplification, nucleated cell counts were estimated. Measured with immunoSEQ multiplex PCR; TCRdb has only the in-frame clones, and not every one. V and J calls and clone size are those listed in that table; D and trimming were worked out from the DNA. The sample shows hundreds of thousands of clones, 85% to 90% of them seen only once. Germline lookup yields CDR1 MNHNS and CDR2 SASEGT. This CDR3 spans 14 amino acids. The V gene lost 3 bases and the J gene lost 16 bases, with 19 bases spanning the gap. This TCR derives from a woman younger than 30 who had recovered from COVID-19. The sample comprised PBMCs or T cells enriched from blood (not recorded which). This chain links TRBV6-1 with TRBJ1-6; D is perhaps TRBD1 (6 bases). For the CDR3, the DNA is TGTGCCAGCAGTGACCCGGGACAAGTGACACTTCTCCACTTT. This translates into CASSDPGQVTLLHF.